These T cell receptor beta chains were read from a single sample in a study of blood T cells in healthy people across ages. MiXCR, run by TCRdb on the 5' RACE reads, gives a single entry per CDR3 protein. The table has approximately 880,000 distinct CDR3 sequences, around 49% seen once. The source material was blood. The receptors shown here come from a young man in good health. The CDR3 runs from the conserved cysteine through the conserved F or W. A D gene is named only where the DNA matches it firmly. Expanded clones are given a class, and other clones once, few, many or no size at all.

abundance,v_gene,d_gene,j_gene,CDR3nt,CDR3aa
many,TRBV4-1,NA,TRBJ1-2,TGCGCCAGCAGCCAGGGACGTTCGGGTGGCTACACCTTC,CASSQGRSGGYTF
NA,TRBV20-1,TRBD1,TRBJ2-1,TGCAGTGCTACGATACCCGCGTTGGACAGGCTGATGGATGAGCAGTTCTTC,CSATIPALDRLMDEQFF
NA,TRBV2,NA,TRBJ1-5,TGTGCCAGCACATACCCAGGCGGGAGAAAGCCCCAGCATTTT,CASTYPGGRKPQHF
few,TRBV6-5,TRBD1,TRBJ2-7,TGTGCCACCATCAAGACAGGGGGTTCCTACGAGCAGTACTTC,CATIKTGGSYEQYF
few,TRBV3-1,NA,TRBJ2-5,TGTGCCAGCAGCCAAGACCCAAAAGGGAGGCAGTACTTC,CASSQDPKGRQYF
NA,TRBV20-1,TRBD2,TRBJ2-3,TGCAGTGCTAAAACGGGGGGAGGGGCAGATACGCAGTATTTT,CSAKTGGGADTQYF
few,TRBV10-3,NA,TRBJ2-3,TGTGCCATCAGTGAGGTCTCCCCAGATACGCAGTATTTT,CAISEVSPDTQYF
few,TRBV20-1,TRBD2,TRBJ2-3,TGCAGTGCTAGAGATCCCTTGACTAGCGGGGAACCGGATACGCAGTATTTT,CSARDPLTSGEPDTQYF
few,TRBV20-1,NA,TRBJ2-2,TGCAGTGCTAGCCTTCACTCGAACACCGGGGAGCTGTTTTTT,CSASLHSNTGELFF
NA,TRBV12-3/TRBV12-4,TRBD1,TRBJ2-7,TGTGCCAGCAGTTCCCGGGACAGCACCTACGAGCAGTACTTC,CASSSRDSTYEQYF
NA,TRBV3-1,NA,TRBJ2-5,TGTGCCAGCAGCCAAAAGGCCCCGACTAGGGAGACCCAGTACTTC,CASSQKAPTRETQYF
NA,TRBV28,TRBD2,TRBJ2-3,TGTGCCAGCAGTCCTAGCGGGGGGGCCAAAGATACGCAGTATTTT,CASSPSGGAKDTQYF